Given below is one T cell receptor beta chain in context. Its target is not known. The data belong to a study of vaccination and CD4 T cells after COVID-19. An Oncomine TCR Beta short-read assay was used to sequence the DNA from cultured CD4+ T cells. MiXCR was run by TCRdb on the PCR reads, yielding one entry per CDR3 protein. This sample has over 15,000 distinct CDR3 sequences, with 43% found just once. Treatment indicated: approximately 11-day PBMC culture with coronavirus spike peptide pools or control peptides (ViraFEST assay). The ends lost 4 bases at V and 5 bases at J; junction bases unmatched: 7. CDR1 and CDR2 (germline): SGHVS, FQNEAQ. The CDR3 is 14 residues long.

This TCR was sampled from a human donor who had recovered from COVID-19. Here the sequenced sample was CD4+ T cells from blood, cultured in vitro, taken before SARS-CoV-2 vaccination. The chain recombines TRBV7-8 with TRBJ2-5; 7 nucleotides agree with TRBD2. CDR3 loop: CASSSTSRGETQYF. The DNA of the CDR3 is TGTGCCAGCAGCTCGACTAGCCGGGGGGAGACCCAGTACTTC.